The source of this T cell receptor (beta chain) is a study of human T cells and chemical hapten exposure. Findings and limits, study-wide: TCRs at high frequency, those above 1 in 1000, did not change with DPC sensitization.

Individual cDNA molecules had unique molecular identifiers attached to them by the library. In the source study's methods: Counting gave a median of around 90,000 TCRs per sample, with values ranging from roughly 23,224 to 700,000. Each CDR3 protein gets one entry after TCRdb re-called the RACE reads with MiXCR. These V and J calls derive from TCRdb rather than the authors' analysis. The repertoire has 35,000 to 45,000 distinct CDR3 sequences, just under 9% of them found once; the top ten carry about 15%. This clonotype was observed many times. Its target is not known. Regarding time point: patch test 2, 6 weeks after DPC sensitization. Treatment defined: therapeutic diphenylcyclopropenone sensitization with weekly scalp DPC. V was trimmed by 5 bases and J by 6 bases, leaving 11 bases between them. Germline loops: CDR1 SGHAT, CDR2 FQNNGV. The CDR3 extends over 13 amino acids.

The sequencing here drew on whole blood, taken in connection with sensitization to the hapten diphenylcyclopropenone (DPC). This clonotype was obtained from a woman in her forties with alopecia areata. Some clones in this sample may be carry-over from other donors' samples. The rearrangement links TRBV11-2 to TRBJ1-5, with D unclear. The chain's CDR3 is CASSQTSLQPQHF. Here the CDR3 DNA reads TGTGCCAGCAGCCAGACGTCGCTTCAGCCCCAGCATTTT. Full variable domain (outside the CDR3, taken from reference TRBV11-2 and TRBJ1-5): EAGVAQSPRYKIIEKRQSVAFWCNPISGHATLYWYQQILGQGPKLLIQFQNNGVVDDSQLPKDRFSAERLKGVDSTLKIQPAKLEDSAVYLCASSQTSLQPQHFGDGTRLSIL.